This TCR beta chain was sequenced during a study of identical twins. General observations from the study: Memory repertoires lacked the insertion deficit that abundant cord blood beta clonotypes showed. Those out-of-frame alpha sequences shared by twins showed an excess of low generation probability.

CDR3 length equals 14 residues. Trimming shortened V by 0 bases and J by 5 bases, and 11 bases separated the two germline ends. Germline V gives CDR1 SGHDT, CDR2 YYEEEE. This clonotype was seen only a few times. The antigen is not known. Each CDR3 protein is one row after TCRdb ran MiXCR on the 5' RACE reads. There are a few hundred thousand distinct CDR3 sequences in the sample; under 9% occur only once, and approximately 2.1% lies in the top ten. These records were also assigned to another study, of yellow fever vaccine responses in identical twins.

V is TRBV5-6 and J is TRBJ2-5; D possibly corresponds to TRBD2 (5 bases). Material for sequencing was memory (CD45RO+) T cells sorted from blood. The TCR comes from a woman aged 18-35 years in good health. CDR3 residues: CASSLEGRGETQYF. The CDR3 DNA reads TGTGCCAGCAGCTTGGAGGGCAGAGGGGAGACCCAGTACTTC.